The clone carrying this T cell receptor beta chain was counted between two and nine times. Its specificity is unknown. Both 60 Vbeta primers and 13 Jbeta primers went into the PCR. Repertoires were generated with immunoSEQ multiplex PCR, while TCRdb's copy carries only in-frame clones and drops some. This sample has around 200,000 clones, with roughly four fifths found just once. The entry originates in a study of cytomegalovirus exposure and HLA in healthy donors. Looking at the study overall: Among the 350 to 500 donors who were genotyped, about 79% fell in the genetic ancestry cluster that is associated with self-reported Caucasian donors. Study-level findings and limits: Roughly uniform sequencing depth across donors was assumed, possibly incorrectly. In a later analysis, across HLA loci, associated TCR counts were highest for DRB1, lowest for HLA-C. Owing to their indistinguishability, certain V segments, notably TRBV6-2 and TRBV6-3, were excluded.

V lost 0 bases and J lost 7, with 8 bases in between. CDR1 and CDR2 from the germline V gene are SGHRS and YFSETQ. The length of the CDR3 is 13 residues. The sequence derives from a woman aged 25-40 years in good health and CMV-seropositive. Sequences were obtained from PBMCs. The V gene is TRBV5-1, the J gene TRBJ2-1, with no clear D. The CDR3 loop reads CASSLGIGNEQFF. DNA of the CDR3: TGCGCCAGCAGCTTGGGAATCGGTAATGAGCAGTTCTTC.